This entry concerns a single TCR beta chain. Its antigen is undetermined. This sample is part of a study of CD8 T cells in ankylosing spondylitis. Notes on the study in general: The study looked at matched synovial fluid samples from ankylosing spondylitis patients. Disease-linked clones were reported to be significantly enriched there. Clones that were linked to disease were CD8+ and were relatively rare in peripheral blood. One TCR beta motif, made up of under ten highly homologous variants, appeared characteristic of ankylosing spondylitis blood.

Quantitative molecular-barcoded 5'-RACE generated the TCR beta libraries. Via MiXCR, TCRdb re-called the 5' RACE reads, giving one row per CDR3 protein. The sample lists over 200,000 distinct CDR3 sequences, 10% seen once, with roughly a fifth in the top ten. Trimming removed 0 bases from V and 7 bases from J, with 7 bases in between. Germline CDR1 reads SGDLS; CDR2 reads YYNGEE. The CDR3 has 13 amino acids. The TCR was taken from a male donor with ankylosing spondylitis or in good health (not recorded which). Sequencing was performed on blood, either unsorted or a sorted T cell fraction (not recorded which). The rearrangement uses TRBV9 and TRBJ2-2; D possibly corresponds to TRBD2 (5 bases). CDR3 loop: CASSVEGLGELFF. For the CDR3, the DNA is TGTGCCAGCAGCGTAGAAGGACTCGGGGAGCTGTTTTTT.